This TCR beta chain originates from a study of monozygotic twins with inflammatory bowel disease. TCRdb re-called the 5' RACE reads; every CDR3 protein appears as one record, without DNA. The ten top clones account for 2.4%, within a sample of roughly 150,000 distinct CDR3 sequences. The germline CDR1 and CDR2 sequences are LNHDA and SQIVND (reference sequence). The CDR3 contains 16 residues. Sequenced material: blood. The V and J genes are TRBV19 and TRBJ1-5. The receptor's source is a human donor with ulcerative colitis or Crohn's disease, or a healthy co-twin of an affected twin (not recorded which). The CDR3 reads CASSYSDSYSNQPQHF.